This T cell receptor beta chain was recorded in a study of T cell responses to AZD1222 COVID-19 vaccine. Points from the study as a whole: Vaccination with two AZD1222 doses was followed by a rise in Spike-specific TCR breadth and depth.

This clone was counted once. The target antigen is unknown. The assay was immunoSEQ multiplex PCR, and TCRdb's table has in-frame clones only and misses some. This table has tens of thousands of clones, 85% to 90% appearing once. Germline CDR1 MNHNS, CDR2 SASEGT. This CDR3 region has 14 residues. V was clipped by 3 bases and J by 4 bases, with 10 bases between them. This chain connects TRBV6-1 to TRBJ1-3; unclear D gene. The sequenced sample was peripheral blood, obtained on day 0 of AZD1222 vaccination. The receptor comes from an adult in good health. The CDR3, as DNA: TGTGCCAGCAGTGAGTTCTCCTTAGGAAACACCATATATTTT. Its protein product is CASSEFSLGNTIYF.